A selection of T cell receptor beta chains follows, all from one sample in a study of blood T cell repertoires in COVID-19. The assay was immunoSEQ multiplex PCR, and TCRdb's table has in-frame clones only and misses some. The table records over 150,000 clones, about four fifths of them present only once. The specimen was peripheral blood. The receptors stem from a woman aged 80 or older with COVID-19, enrolled during active disease. Both conserved end residues are part of each CDR3. A D gene is named only where the DNA matches it firmly. Some rows have no size entry. The others give once, few or many, or a class for an expanded clone.

CDR3: CASSPRSGGRETQYF; DNA: TGTGCCAGCAGCCCACGTAGCGGGGGGCGGGAGACCCAGTACTTC; D: TRBD2; V: TRBV28; J: TRBJ2-5; size: .
CDR3: CASSGGNGLFF; DNA: TGTGCCAGTAGTGGCGGGAATGGACTGTTTTTT; D: .; V: TRBV19; J: TRBJ1-4; size: .
CDR3: CASSRGGGETQYF; DNA: TGTGCCAGCAGTAGGGGAGGTGGAGAGACCCAGTACTTC; D: .; V: TRBV9; J: TRBJ2-5; size: once
CDR3: CASSLIGGGYYEQYF; DNA: TGCGCCAGCAGCTTGATAGGGGGTGGGTACTACGAGCAGTACTTC; D: .; V: TRBV5-1; J: TRBJ2-7; size: .
CDR3: CASSILGVNNSPLHF; DNA: TGTGCCAGTAGTATTCTAGGGGTTAATAATTCACCCCTCCACTTT; D: .; V: TRBV19; J: TRBJ1-6; size: .
CDR3: CASSPRLTDPGTRHEQYF; DNA: TGTGCCAGCTCACCACGACTGACAGACCCCGGGACTAGGCACGAGCAGTACTTC; D: TRBD2; V: TRBV18; J: TRBJ2-7; size: once
CDR3: CASSPSGGARIQQFF; DNA: TGCGCCAGCAGCCCTAGCGGGGGGGCCCGCATTCAGCAGTTCTTC; D: TRBD2; V: TRBV4-1; J: TRBJ2-1; size: .
CDR3: CASSYTVGGGGNQPQHF; DNA: TGTGCCAGCAGTTACACCGTGGGGGGAGGTGGCAATCAGCCCCAGCATTTT; D: .; V: TRBV6-2/TRBV6-3; J: TRBJ1-5; size: .
CDR3: CASSFKRSGEKLFF; DNA: TGTGCCAGCAGTTTTAAGAGGTCCGGGGAAAAACTGTTTTTT; D: .; V: TRBV28; J: TRBJ1-4; size: once
CDR3: CASRRSSGANVLTF; DNA: TGTGCCAGCCGGCGGAGCTCTGGGGCCAACGTCCTGACTTTC; D: .; V: TRBV7-2; J: TRBJ2-6; size: .
CDR3: CASTLAQGGAFF; DNA: TGTGCCAGCACCTTAGCCCAGGGAGGAGCTTTCTTT; D: .; V: TRBV12-3/TRBV12-4; J: TRBJ1-1; size: .
CDR3: CASSQDHGGGRLAGLSEQYF; DNA: TGTGCCAGCAGCCAAGATCATGGGGGGGGACGACTAGCGGGATTGAGTGAGCAGTACTTC; D: TRBD2; V: TRBV3-1/TRBV3-2; J: TRBJ2-7; size: .
CDR3: CASSTQPRATGGATDTQYF; DNA: TGCGCCAGCAGCACCCAACCTAGGGCGACAGGGGGTGCGACAGATACGCAGTATTTT; D: TRBD1; V: TRBV5-1; J: TRBJ2-3; size: .
CDR3: CASSLVGQGQAEAFF; DNA: TGTGCCAGCAGCTTAGTAGGGCAGGGTCAGGCTGAAGCTTTCTTT; D: .; V: TRBV11-3; J: TRBJ1-1; size: .
CDR3: CASSLRGQNNEQFF; DNA: TGTGCCAGCAGTTTAAGGGGACAGAACAATGAGCAGTTCTTC; D: TRBD1; V: TRBV27; J: TRBJ2-1; size: .
CDR3: CARGGGQGSYSPLHF; DNA: TGTGCCAGGGGAGGGGGACAGGGGTCTTATTCACCCCTCCACTTT; D: TRBD1; V: TRBV2; J: TRBJ1-6; size: .
CDR3: CASSSGPGSYEQYF; DNA: TGCGCCAGCAGCTCCGGCCCAGGCTCCTACGAGCAGTACTTC; D: .; V: TRBV5-1; J: TRBJ2-7; size: .
CDR3: CASSGRQGNTGELFF; DNA: TGCGCCAGCAGCGGCCGACAGGGAAACACCGGGGAGCTGTTTTTT; D: TRBD1; V: TRBV5-1; J: TRBJ2-2; size: .
CDR3: CASGTRDTEAFF; DNA: TGTGCCAGCGGTACCAGGGACACTGAAGCTTTCTTT; D: .; V: TRBV2; J: TRBJ1-1; size: few
CDR3: CASSVDRFQETQYF; DNA: TGTGCCAGCAGTGTCGACAGGTTCCAAGAGACCCAGTACTTC; D: .; V: TRBV2; J: TRBJ2-5; size: .
CDR3: CSASGSGHGYTF; DNA: TGCAGTGCTAGTGGGTCAGGGCATGGCTACACCTTC; D: .; V: TRBV20-1; J: TRBJ1-2; size: .
CDR3: CASSSGLAGVGELFF; DNA: TGTGCCAGCAGCTCAGGACTAGCGGGGGTCGGGGAGCTGTTTTTT; D: TRBD2; V: TRBV7-3; J: TRBJ2-2; size: .
CDR3: CASSSRGGRQAGELFF; DNA: TGTGCCAGCAGCTCGCGTGGCGGGAGGCAGGCCGGGGAGCTGTTTTTT; D: TRBD2; V: TRBV5-4; J: TRBJ2-2; size: .
CDR3: CASSPEGGGYEQYF; DNA: TGCGCCAGCAGCCCGGAGGGAGGAGGGTACGAGCAGTACTTC; D: .; V: TRBV5-1; J: TRBJ2-7; size: .
CDR3: CASTQRGTQETQYF; DNA: TGTGCCAGCACTCAGCGGGGTACACAAGAGACCCAGTACTTC; D: TRBD2; V: TRBV6-5; J: TRBJ2-5; size: .
CDR3: CASSSGLAGLSYEQYF; DNA: TGTGCCAGCAGCTCAGGACTAGCGGGCCTCTCCTACGAGCAGTACTTC; D: TRBD2; V: TRBV5-4; J: TRBJ2-7; size: .
CDR3: CASSLAWGGKPYEQYF; DNA: TGTGCTAGCAGCTTAGCGTGGGGCGGGAAACCCTACGAGCAGTACTTC; D: .; V: TRBV7-7; J: TRBJ2-7; size: .
CDR3: CASSRGRGYTF; DNA: TGTGCCAGCAGTCGCGGCCGAGGCTACACCTTC; D: .; V: TRBV3-1/TRBV3-2; J: TRBJ1-2; size: .
CDR3: CASSFTDRAYEQYF; DNA: TGTGCCAGCAGCTTTACCGACAGGGCCTACGAGCAGTACTTC; D: TRBD1; V: TRBV7-2; J: TRBJ2-7; size: .
CDR3: CASSFRDTNTEAFF; DNA: TGCGCCAGCAGCTTCCGGGACACAAACACTGAAGCTTTCTTT; D: .; V: TRBV5-1; J: TRBJ1-1; size: few
CDR3: CASSLGLRASGQSYTF; DNA: TGTGCCAGCAGCTTAGGGTTGCGGGCATCGGGACAGAGCTACACCTTC; D: TRBD1; V: TRBV11-3; J: TRBJ1-2; size: .
CDR3: CASREQYGYTF; DNA: TGTGCCAGCAGGGAGCAATATGGCTACACCTTC; D: .; V: TRBV5-4; J: TRBJ1-2; size: few
CDR3: CASSLELAGSYNEQFF; DNA: TGCGCCAGCAGCCTCGAACTAGCGGGGTCCTACAATGAGCAGTTCTTC; D: TRBD2; V: TRBV5-1; J: TRBJ2-1; size: .
CDR3: CASSLRRGQETQYF; DNA: TGTGCCAGCAGCTTACGCAGGGGGCAAGAGACCCAGTACTTC; D: TRBD1; V: TRBV7-2; J: TRBJ2-5; size: .
CDR3: CASSQTANYGYTF; DNA: TGCGCCAGCAGCCAAACAGCTAACTATGGCTACACCTTC; D: .; V: TRBV4-3; J: TRBJ1-2; size: .
CDR3: CASSLESGQLAYEQYF; DNA: TGCGCCAGCAGCTTGGAATCAGGACAACTGGCTTACGAGCAGTACTTC; D: .; V: TRBV5-1; J: TRBJ2-7; size: .
CDR3: CASSTQGSGNQPQHF; DNA: TGTGCCAGTAGTACACAGGGGTCGGGCAATCAGCCCCAGCATTTT; D: TRBD1; V: TRBV19; J: TRBJ1-5; size: .
CDR3: CASRAGGPYEQYF; DNA: TGTGCCAGCAGGGCAGGGGGTCCCTACGAGCAGTACTTC; D: TRBD1; V: TRBV6-5; J: TRBJ2-7; size: once
CDR3: CASSLVGTGGTEAFF; DNA: TGTGCCAGCAGCTTAGTCGGGACAGGGGGCACTGAAGCTTTCTTT; D: TRBD1; V: TRBV7-9; J: TRBJ1-1; size: .
CDR3: CASSDSQGNEQFF; DNA: TGTGCCAGCAGTGACTCACAGGGGAATGAGCAGTTCTTC; D: TRBD1; V: TRBV6-4; J: TRBJ2-1; size: .
CDR3: CASSITGKGEKLFF; DNA: TGTGCCAGTAGTATCACAGGGAAAGGGGAAAAACTGTTTTTT; D: .; V: TRBV19; J: TRBJ1-4; size: .
CDR3: CASSNWKGARDEQYF; DNA: TGTGCCAGCAGCAATTGGAAAGGGGCGCGCGACGAGCAGTACTTC; D: .; V: TRBV21-1; J: TRBJ2-7; size: .
CDR3: CASRALTGGGSPLHF; DNA: TGTGCCAGCAGGGCCCTGACAGGGGGTGGATCACCCCTCCACTTT; D: TRBD1; V: TRBV6-5; J: TRBJ1-6; size: once
CDR3: CASSQDPSSGNTIYF; DNA: TGTGCCAGCAGCCAAGATCCCAGCTCTGGAAACACCATATATTTT; D: .; V: TRBV3-1/TRBV3-2; J: TRBJ1-3; size: .
CDR3: CASSSRDRGSYNEQFF; DNA: TGTGCCAGCAGTTCTCGTGACAGGGGTTCCTACAATGAGCAGTTCTTC; D: TRBD1; V: TRBV11-3; J: TRBJ2-1; size: .
CDR3: CASRRDFGNTIYF; DNA: TGTGCCAGCAGGCGGGACTTTGGAAACACCATATATTTT; D: .; V: TRBV2; J: TRBJ1-3; size: .
CDR3: CASSQSSIQCVKFF; DNA: TGTGCCAGCAGCCAAAGCTCTATACAGTGTGTTAAGTTCTTC; D: .; V: TRBV3-1/TRBV3-2; J: TRBJ2-1; size: .
CDR3: CASSIVGGNQPQHF; DNA: TGTGCCAGTAGTATAGTAGGGGGCAATCAGCCCCAGCATTTT; D: .; V: TRBV19; J: TRBJ1-5; size: .
CDR3: CASSLQGVGYTF; DNA: TGTGCCAGCAGCCTACAGGGAGTCGGCTACACCTTC; D: .; V: TRBV28; J: TRBJ1-2; size: .
CDR3: CAISEPGTSGNYEQYF; DNA: TGTGCCATCAGTGAGCCAGGGACTAGCGGCAACTACGAGCAGTACTTC; D: TRBD2; V: TRBV10-3; J: TRBJ2-7; size: .
CDR3: CAISPRQGTNSPPHF; DNA: TGTGCCATCAGCCCCCGACAGGGGACTAATTCACCCCCCCACTTT; D: TRBD1; V: TRBV10-3; J: TRBJ1-6; size: .